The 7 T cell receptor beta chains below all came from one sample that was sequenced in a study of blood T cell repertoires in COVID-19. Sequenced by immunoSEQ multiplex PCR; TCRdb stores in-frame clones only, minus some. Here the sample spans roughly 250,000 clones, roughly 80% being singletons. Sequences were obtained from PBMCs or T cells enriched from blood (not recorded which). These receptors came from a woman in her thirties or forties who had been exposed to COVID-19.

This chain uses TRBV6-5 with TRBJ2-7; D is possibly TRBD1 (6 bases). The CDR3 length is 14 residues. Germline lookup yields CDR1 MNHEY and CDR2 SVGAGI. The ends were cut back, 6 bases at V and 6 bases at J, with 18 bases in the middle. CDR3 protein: CASSSGTPFSEQYF. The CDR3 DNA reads TGTGCCAGCAGCTCCGGGACACCGTTTAGCGAGCAGTACTTC.

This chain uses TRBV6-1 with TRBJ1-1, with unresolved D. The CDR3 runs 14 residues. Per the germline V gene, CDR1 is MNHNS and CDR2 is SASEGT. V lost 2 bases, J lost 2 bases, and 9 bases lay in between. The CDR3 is CASSESGTNTEAFF. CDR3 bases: TGTGCCAGCAGTGAATCGGGAACCAACACTGAAGCTTTCTTT.

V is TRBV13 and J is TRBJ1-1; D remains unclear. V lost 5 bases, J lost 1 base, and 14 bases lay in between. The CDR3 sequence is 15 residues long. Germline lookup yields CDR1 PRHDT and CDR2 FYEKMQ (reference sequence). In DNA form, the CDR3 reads TGTGCCAGCAGCCCCACCCGGGGATGGAACACTGAAGCTTTCTTT. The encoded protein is CASSPTRGWNTEAFF.

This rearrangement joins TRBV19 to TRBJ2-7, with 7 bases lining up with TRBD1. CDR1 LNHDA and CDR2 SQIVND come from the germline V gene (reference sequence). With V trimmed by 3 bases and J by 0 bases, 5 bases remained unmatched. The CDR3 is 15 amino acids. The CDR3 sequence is CASSIGTALSYEQYF. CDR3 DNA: TGTGCCAGTAGTATCGGGACAGCTCTCTCCTACGAGCAGTACTTC.

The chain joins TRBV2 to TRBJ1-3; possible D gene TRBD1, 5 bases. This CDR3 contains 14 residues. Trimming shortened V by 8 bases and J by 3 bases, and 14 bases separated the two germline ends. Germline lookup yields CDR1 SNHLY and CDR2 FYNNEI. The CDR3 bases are TGTGCCAGCTCTCCCCCAGGGCATGGAAACACCATATATTTT. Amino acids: CASSPPGHGNTIYF.

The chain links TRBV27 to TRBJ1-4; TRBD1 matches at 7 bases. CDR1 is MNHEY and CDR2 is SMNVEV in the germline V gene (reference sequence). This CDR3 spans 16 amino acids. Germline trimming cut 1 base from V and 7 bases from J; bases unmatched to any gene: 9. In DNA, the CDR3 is TGTGCCAGCAGTTTATGGAGTACAGGGGTACGTGAAAAACTGTTTTTT. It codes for CASSLWSTGVREKLFF.

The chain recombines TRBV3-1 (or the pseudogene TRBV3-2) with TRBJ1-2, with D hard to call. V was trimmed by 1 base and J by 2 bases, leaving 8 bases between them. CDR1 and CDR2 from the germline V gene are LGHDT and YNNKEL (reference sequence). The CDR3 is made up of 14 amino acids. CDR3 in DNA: TGTGCCAGCAGCCAAGTAACAGTGAACTATGGCTACACCTTC. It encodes CASSQVTVNYGYTF.